This TCR beta chain was observed in a study of Ad26.COV2.S vaccination and SARS-CoV-2 variants. Study summary: The COV1001 Ad26.COV2.S trial arm included the donor. Doses of Ad26.COV2.S were injected into muscle once or twice, 56 days apart.

Treatment given: around 19 received Ad26.COV2.S at low or high dose, single or two shots; 5 received placebo; per-sample allocation not given. Each sample was drawn 63 days after the first injection (of vaccine or placebo). The sample came from a Boston adult aged 18-55 years. Of note for this clone: Its antigen is unknown.

V was pared by 4 bases and J by 4 bases, with 5 bases of the junction left unmatched. Germline values: CDR1 LGHDT, CDR2 YNNKEL (reference sequence). The CDR3 length is 14 residues. Generated by immunoSEQ multiplex PCR, the TCRdb table keeps only in-frame clones and is missing some. The sample gives about 680,000 clones, approximately 88% of which show up once; approximately 1.5% is in the top ten. Study-level results: Those who received the vaccine showed greater spike-specific TCR breadth than those given placebo.

The origin of this receptor is a person between 18 and 60 years old who received the Ad26.COV2.S COVID-19 vaccine or a placebo. The chain has TRBV3-1 (or the pseudogene TRBV3-2) and TRBJ1-1; TRBD1 agrees at 8 bases. The sequences come from peripheral blood, collected in a trial of Ad26.COV2.S vaccine versus placebo. CDR3 coding DNA: TGTGCCAGCAGCCCCTGGACAGGGAGCACTGAAGCTTTCTTT. Amino acid sequence: CASSPWTGSTEAFF.